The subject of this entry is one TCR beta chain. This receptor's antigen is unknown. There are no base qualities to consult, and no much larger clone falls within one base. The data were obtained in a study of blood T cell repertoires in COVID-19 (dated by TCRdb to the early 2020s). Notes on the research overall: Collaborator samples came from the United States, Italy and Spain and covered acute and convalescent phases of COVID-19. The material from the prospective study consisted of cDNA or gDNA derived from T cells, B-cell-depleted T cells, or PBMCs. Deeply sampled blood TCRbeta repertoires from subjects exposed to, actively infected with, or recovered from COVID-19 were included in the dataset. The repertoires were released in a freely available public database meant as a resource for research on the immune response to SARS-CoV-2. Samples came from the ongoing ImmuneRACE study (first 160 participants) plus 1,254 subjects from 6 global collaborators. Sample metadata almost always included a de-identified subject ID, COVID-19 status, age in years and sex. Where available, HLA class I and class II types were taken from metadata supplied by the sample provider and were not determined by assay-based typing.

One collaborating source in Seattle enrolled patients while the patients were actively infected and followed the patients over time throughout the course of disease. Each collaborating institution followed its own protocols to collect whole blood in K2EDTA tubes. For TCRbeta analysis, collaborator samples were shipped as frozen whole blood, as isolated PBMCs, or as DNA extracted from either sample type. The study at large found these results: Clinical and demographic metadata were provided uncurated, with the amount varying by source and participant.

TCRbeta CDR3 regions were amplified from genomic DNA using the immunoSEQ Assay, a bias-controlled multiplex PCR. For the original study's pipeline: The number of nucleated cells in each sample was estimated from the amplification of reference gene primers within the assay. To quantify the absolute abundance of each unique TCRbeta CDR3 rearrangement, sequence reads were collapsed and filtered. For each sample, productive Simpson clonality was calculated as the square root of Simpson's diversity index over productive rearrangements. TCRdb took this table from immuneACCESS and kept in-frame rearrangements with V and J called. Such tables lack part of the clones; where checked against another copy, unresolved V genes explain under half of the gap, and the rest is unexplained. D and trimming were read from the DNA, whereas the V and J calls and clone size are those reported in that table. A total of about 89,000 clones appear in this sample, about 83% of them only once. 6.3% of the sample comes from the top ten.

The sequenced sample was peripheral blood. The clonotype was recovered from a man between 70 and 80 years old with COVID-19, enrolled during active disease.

The base sequence is TGTGCCAGCAGCTTGGGACGGACTAAAGAGACCCAGTACTTC. It encodes CASSLGRTKETQYF. The rearrangement joined TRBV7-9 to TRBJ2-5, with a weak D call of TRBD2 (6 bases match). V loses 3 bases of germline sequence and J loses 3 bases, and the interval between the two ends is 11 bases. Looking up the germline V gene (reference sequence) yields CDR1 SEHNR and CDR2 FQNEAQ. The CDR3, cysteine through phenylalanine, is 14 amino acids long. The sequence is cut down to CDR3 DNA, 42 bases in frame from base 1.